Listed below are T cell receptor beta chains from one sample, sequenced in a study of T cells in Graves' hyperthyroidism and ophthalmopathy. In TCRdb, the multiplex PCR reads were re-called with MiXCR into one record per CDR3 protein. Here the sample spans around 600,000 distinct CDR3 sequences, roughly 15% being singletons. Sequencing used blood. The receptors come from a woman aged 45 to 65 with Graves' ophthalmopathy. Both conserved end residues are part of each CDR3. A D gene is named only where the DNA matches it firmly. Where a row states a size, it is once, few, many or the class of an expanded clone; other rows omit it.

v_gene	abundance	j_gene	d_gene	CDR3aa	CDR3nt
TRBV20-1	many	TRBJ2-1	NA	CSATGYTGYNEQFF	TGCAGTGCAACAGGGTATACTGGGTACAATGAGCAGTTCTTC
TRBV6-1	NA	TRBJ1-5	TRBD1	CASRAGTGVMSNQPQHF	TGTGCCAGCAGGGCCGGGACAGGTGTAATGAGCAATCAGCCCCAGCATTTT
TRBV5-1	NA	TRBJ1-2	TRBD1	CASSLDRGQGDYGYTF	TGCGCCAGCAGCTTGGACAGGGGCCAGGGGGACTATGGCTACACCTTC
TRBV24-1	few	TRBJ2-1	NA	CATSDGAIRQYEQFF	TGTGCCACCAGTGATGGAGCTATTCGCCAGTATGAGCAGTTCTTC
TRBV7-2	many	TRBJ1-6	NA	CASSPGRNYNSPLHF	TGTGCCAGCAGCCCCGGACGGAACTATAATTCACCCCTCCACTTT
TRBV25-1	NA	TRBJ2-1	TRBD2	CASSGYTSGITYDEQFF	TGTGCCAGCAGTGGCTATACTAGCGGGATTACCTACGATGAGCAGTTCTTC
TRBV28	NA	TRBJ1-2	NA	CASSSDTYGYTF	TGTGCCAGCAGCTCTGATACCTATGGCTACACCTTC
TRBV9	NA	TRBJ1-1	NA	CASSVDGGGFSEAFF	TGTGCCAGCAGCGTAGACGGGGGAGGGTTCTCTGAAGCTTTCTTT
TRBV27	NA	TRBJ1-4	NA	CASSLRVGGTTNEKLFF	TGTGCCAGCAGTTTGCGGGTCGGTGGAACAACTAATGAAAAACTGTTTTTT
TRBV4-3	NA	TRBJ2-7	NA	CASSQASEGPYEQYF	TGCGCCAGCAGCCAAGCATCGGAGGGACCCTACGAGCAGTACTTC
TRBV5-1	many	TRBJ2-5	NA	CASKIGIQETQYF	TGCGCCAGCAAGATCGGGATCCAAGAGACCCAGTACTTC
TRBV3-1	many	TRBJ2-7	TRBD2	CASSQTSGLYEQYF	TGTGCCAGCAGCCAGACTAGCGGGCTCTACGAGCAGTACTTC
TRBV6-1	NA	TRBJ2-7	TRBD1	CASSAGTANSYEQYF	TGTGCCAGCAGTGCTGGGACAGCTAACTCCTACGAGCAGTACTTC
TRBV5-6	many	TRBJ1-1	NA	CASSSRTSYNTEAFF	TGTGCCAGCAGCTCAAGGACAAGTTATAACACTGAAGCTTTCTTT
TRBV7-2	many	TRBJ1-5	NA	CASSPRSGENQPQHF	TGTGCCAGCAGCCCCCGATCCGGGGAAAATCAGCCCCAGCATTTT
TRBV20-1	many	TRBJ2-1	NA	CSAWYNEQFF	TGCAGTGCTTGGTACAATGAGCAGTTCTTC
TRBV18	many	TRBJ1-5	NA	CASSPIAGSGNQPQHF	TGTGCCAGCTCACCAATCGCAGGGTCGGGCAATCAGCCCCAGCATTTT
TRBV24-1	NA	TRBJ2-2	NA	CATSEVGTGELFF	TGTGCCACCAGTGAGGTCGGCACCGGGGAGCTGTTTTTT
TRBV28	NA	TRBJ2-1	TRBD2	CASRPGASGSSEQFF	TGTGCCAGCAGACCCGGGGCTAGCGGGAGTAGTGAGCAGTTCTTC
TRBV19	few	TRBJ1-1	TRBD1	CASRFRDRGDTEAFF	TGTGCCAGTAGATTCCGGGACAGGGGGGACACTGAAGCTTTCTTT
TRBV20-1	many	TRBJ2-1	TRBD1	CSARTETGTGLWDEQFF	TGCAGTGCTAGAACCGAGACCGGGACAGGCTTATGGGATGAGCAGTTCTTC
TRBV7-2	many	TRBJ2-1	NA	CASSLERRGANNEQFF	TGTGCCAGCAGCTTAGAGCGCAGGGGGGCTAACAATGAGCAGTTCTTC
TRBV7-2	many	TRBJ2-4	TRBD2	CASSLGLAGGPMIIKNIQYF	TGTGCCAGCAGCTTAGGACTAGCGGGAGGGCCGATGATAATCAAAAACATTCAGTACTTC
TRBV28	many	TRBJ2-4	TRBD1	CASSHDRARGIQYF	TGTGCCAGCAGTCATGACAGGGCGCGAGGCATTCAGTACTTC
TRBV6-1	many	TRBJ1-5	NA	CASSEQPSNQPQHF	TGTGCCAGCAGTGAACAGCCTAGCAATCAGCCCCAGCATTTT
TRBV13	NA	TRBJ2-4	NA	CASSPERENIQYF	TGTGCCAGCAGCCCCGAGCGGGAAAACATTCAGTACTTC
TRBV10-3	NA	TRBJ2-2	NA	CAISESGNRLFF	TGTGCCATCAGTGAGTCGGGCAACCGGCTGTTTTTT
TRBV24-1	NA	TRBJ2-2	NA	CATSDLFGENTGELFF	TGTGCCACCAGTGATTTGTTCGGAGAGAACACCGGGGAGCTGTTTTTT
TRBV19	few	TRBJ1-2	NA	CASSIGGSDYGYTF	TGTGCCAGTAGTATAGGAGGGAGCGACTATGGCTACACCTTC